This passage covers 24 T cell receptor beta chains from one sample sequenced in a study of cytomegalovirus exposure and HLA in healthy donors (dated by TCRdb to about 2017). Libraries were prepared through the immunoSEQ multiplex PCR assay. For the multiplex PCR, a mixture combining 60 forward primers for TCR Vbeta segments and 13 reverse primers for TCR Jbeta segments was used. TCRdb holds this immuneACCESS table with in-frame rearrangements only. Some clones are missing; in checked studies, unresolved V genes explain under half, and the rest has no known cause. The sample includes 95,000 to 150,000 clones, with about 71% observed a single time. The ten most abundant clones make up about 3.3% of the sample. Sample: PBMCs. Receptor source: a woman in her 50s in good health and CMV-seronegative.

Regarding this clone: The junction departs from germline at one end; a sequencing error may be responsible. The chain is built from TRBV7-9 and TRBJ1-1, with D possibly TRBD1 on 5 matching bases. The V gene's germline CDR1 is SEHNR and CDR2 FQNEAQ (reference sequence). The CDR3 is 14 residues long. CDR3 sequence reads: CSSSSPTENTEAFF. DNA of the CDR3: TGTTCCAGCAGCTCCCCGACAGAGAACACTGAAGCTTTCTTT. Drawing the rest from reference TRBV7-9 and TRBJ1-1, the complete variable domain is DTGVSQNPRHKITKRGQNVTFRCDPISEHNRLYWYRQTLGQGPEFLTYFQNEAQLEKSRLLSDRFSAERPKGSFSTLEIQRTEQGDSAMYLCSSSSPTENTEAFFGQGTRLTVV.

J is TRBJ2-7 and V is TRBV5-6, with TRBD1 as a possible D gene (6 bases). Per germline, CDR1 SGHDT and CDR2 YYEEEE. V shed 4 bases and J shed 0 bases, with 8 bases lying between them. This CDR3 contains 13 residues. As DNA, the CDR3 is TGTGCCAGCAGCCAGGGGAGCTCCTACGAGCAGTACTTC. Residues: CASSQGSSYEQYF.

The DNA for the CDR3 is TGTGCCTGGACCCCTCGGGGGGACGAGCAGTACTTC. This translates into CAWTPRGDEQYF. This chain connects TRBV30 to TRBJ2-7; 7 bases map to TRBD2. Trimming cost V 4 bases and J 5 bases; bases outside gene matches: 5. CDR3 length equals 12 residues. CDR1 GTSNPN and CDR2 SVGIG come from the germline V gene (reference sequence).

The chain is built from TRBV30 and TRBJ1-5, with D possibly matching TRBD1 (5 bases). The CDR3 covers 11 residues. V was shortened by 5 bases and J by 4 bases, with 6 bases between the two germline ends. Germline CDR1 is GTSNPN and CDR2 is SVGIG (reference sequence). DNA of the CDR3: TGTGCCTGGGGGGGGAATCAGCCCCAGCATTTT. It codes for CAWGGNQPQHF. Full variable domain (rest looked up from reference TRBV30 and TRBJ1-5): SQTIHQWPATLVQPVGSPLSLECTVEGTSNPNLYWYRQAAGRGLQLLFYSVGIGQISSEVPQNLSASRPQDRQFILSSKKLLLSDSGFYLCAWGGNQPQHFGDGTRLSIL.

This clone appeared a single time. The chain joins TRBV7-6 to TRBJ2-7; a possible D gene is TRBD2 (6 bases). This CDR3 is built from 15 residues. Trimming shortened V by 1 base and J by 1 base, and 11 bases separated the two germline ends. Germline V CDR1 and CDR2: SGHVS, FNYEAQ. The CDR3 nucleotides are TGTGCCAGCAGCTTAGTGGGACTCGGATCCTACGAGCAGTACTTC. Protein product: CASSLVGLGSYEQYF.

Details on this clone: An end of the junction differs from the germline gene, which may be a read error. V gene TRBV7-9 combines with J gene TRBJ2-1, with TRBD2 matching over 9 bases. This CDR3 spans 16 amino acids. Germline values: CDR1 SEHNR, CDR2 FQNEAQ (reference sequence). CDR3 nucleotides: TGTTCCAGCAGCCCCCATTTGCGGGAGGGCCCCAATGAGCAGTTCTTC. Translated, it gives CSSSPHLREGPNEQFF. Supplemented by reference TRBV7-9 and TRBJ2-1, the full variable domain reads DTGVSQNPRHKITKRGQNVTFRCDPISEHNRLYWYRQTLGQGPEFLTYFQNEAQLEKSRLLSDRFSAERPKGSFSTLEIQRTEQGDSAMYLCSSSPHLREGPNEQFFGPGTRLTVL.

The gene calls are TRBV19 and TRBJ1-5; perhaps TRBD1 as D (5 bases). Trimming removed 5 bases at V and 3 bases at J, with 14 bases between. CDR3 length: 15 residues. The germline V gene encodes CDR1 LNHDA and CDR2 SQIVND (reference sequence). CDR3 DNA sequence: TGTGCCAGTAGTGGCCGACAGAATCCCAATCAGCCCCAGCATTTT. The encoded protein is CASSGRQNPNQPQHF.

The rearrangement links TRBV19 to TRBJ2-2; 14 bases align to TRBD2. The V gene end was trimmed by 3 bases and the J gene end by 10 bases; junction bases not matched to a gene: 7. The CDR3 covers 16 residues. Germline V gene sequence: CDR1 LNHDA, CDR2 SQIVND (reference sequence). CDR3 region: CASSILGTSGSVELFF. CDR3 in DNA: TGTGCCAGTAGTATTCTGGGGACTAGCGGGAGTGTGGAGCTGTTTTTT.

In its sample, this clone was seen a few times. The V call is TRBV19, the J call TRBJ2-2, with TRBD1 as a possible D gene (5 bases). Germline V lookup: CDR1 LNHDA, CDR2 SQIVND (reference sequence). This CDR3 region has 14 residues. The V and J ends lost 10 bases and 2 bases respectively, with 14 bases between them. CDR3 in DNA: TGTGCCACCCGAGTTCAGGGAAACACCGGGGAGCTGTTTTTT. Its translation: CATRVQGNTGELFF.

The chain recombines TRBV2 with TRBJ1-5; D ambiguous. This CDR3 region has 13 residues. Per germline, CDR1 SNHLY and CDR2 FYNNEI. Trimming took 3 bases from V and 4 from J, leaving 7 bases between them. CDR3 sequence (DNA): TGTGCCAGCAGTGACCGGTCTAATCAGCCCCAGCATTTT. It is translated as CASSDRSNQPQHF.

The CDR3 region is CASSPDRVFEQYF. The CDR3 region has the DNA TGTGCCAGCAGCCCAGACAGGGTTTTCGAGCAGTACTTC. This sequence joins TRBV5-6 and TRBJ2-7, with 7 bases identical to TRBD1. CDR1 SGHDT and CDR2 YYEEEE come from the germline V gene. This CDR3 comprises 13 residues. J gave up 6 bases and V 4 bases, and 7 bases lay outside the gene matches.

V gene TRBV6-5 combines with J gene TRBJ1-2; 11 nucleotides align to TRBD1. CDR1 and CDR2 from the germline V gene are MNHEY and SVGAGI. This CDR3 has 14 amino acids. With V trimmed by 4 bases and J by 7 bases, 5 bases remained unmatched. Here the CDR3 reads CASSLGQGAGGYTF. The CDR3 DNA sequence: TGTGCCAGCAGTTTAGGACAGGGGGCAGGTGGCTACACCTTC.

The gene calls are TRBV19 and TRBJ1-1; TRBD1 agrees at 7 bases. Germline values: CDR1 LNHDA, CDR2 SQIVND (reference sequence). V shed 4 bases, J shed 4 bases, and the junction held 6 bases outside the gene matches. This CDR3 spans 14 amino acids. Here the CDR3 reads CASSKAPGGTEAFF. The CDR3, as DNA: TGTGCCAGTAGTAAGGCCCCAGGGGGCACTGAAGCTTTCTTT.

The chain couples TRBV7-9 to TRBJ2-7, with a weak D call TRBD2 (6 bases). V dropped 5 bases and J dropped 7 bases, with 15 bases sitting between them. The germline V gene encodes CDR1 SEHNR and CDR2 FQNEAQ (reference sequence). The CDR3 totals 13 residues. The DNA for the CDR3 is TGTGCCAGCAGCCATTCTACTAGCTTTGAGCAGTACTTC. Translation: CASSHSTSFEQYF. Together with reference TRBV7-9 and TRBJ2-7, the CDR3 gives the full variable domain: DTGVSQNPRHKITKRGQNVTFRCDPISEHNRLYWYRQTLGQGPEFLTYFQNEAQLEKSRLLSDRFSAERPKGSFSTLEIQRTEQGDSAMYLCASSHSTSFEQYFGPGTRLTVT.

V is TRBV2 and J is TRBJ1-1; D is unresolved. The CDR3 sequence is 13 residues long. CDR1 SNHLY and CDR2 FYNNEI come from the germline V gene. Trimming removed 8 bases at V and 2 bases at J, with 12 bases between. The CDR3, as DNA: TGTGCCAGCGTCGTGAGGACTAACACTGAAGCTTTCTTT. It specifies CASVVRTNTEAFF.

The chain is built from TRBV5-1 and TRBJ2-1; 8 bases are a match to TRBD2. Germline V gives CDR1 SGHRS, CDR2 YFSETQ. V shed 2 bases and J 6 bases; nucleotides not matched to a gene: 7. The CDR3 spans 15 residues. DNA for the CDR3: TGCGCCAGCAGCTTCATCAGCGGGAGAGGCAATGAGCAGTTCTTC. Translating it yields CASSFISGRGNEQFF.

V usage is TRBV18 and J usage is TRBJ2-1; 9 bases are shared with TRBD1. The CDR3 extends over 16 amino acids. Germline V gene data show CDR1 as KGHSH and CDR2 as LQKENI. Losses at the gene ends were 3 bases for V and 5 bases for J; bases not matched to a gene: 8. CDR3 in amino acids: CASSPTDRGDHNEQFF. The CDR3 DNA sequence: TGTGCCAGCTCACCCACGGACAGGGGAGATCACAATGAGCAGTTCTTC. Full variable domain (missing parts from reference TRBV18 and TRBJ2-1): NAGVMQNPRHLVRRRGQEARLRCSPMKGHSHVYWYRQLPEEGLKFMVYLQKENIIDESGMPKERFSAEFPKEGPSILRIQQVVRGDSAAYFCASSPTDRGDHNEQFFGPGTRLTVL.

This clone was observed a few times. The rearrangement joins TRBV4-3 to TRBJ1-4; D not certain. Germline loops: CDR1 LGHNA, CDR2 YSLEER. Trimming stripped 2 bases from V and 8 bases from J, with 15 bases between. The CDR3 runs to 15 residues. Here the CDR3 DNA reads TGCGCCAGCAGCCAAATGGAGGGTAATGGGGAAAAACTGTTTTTT. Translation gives CASSQMEGNGEKLFF.

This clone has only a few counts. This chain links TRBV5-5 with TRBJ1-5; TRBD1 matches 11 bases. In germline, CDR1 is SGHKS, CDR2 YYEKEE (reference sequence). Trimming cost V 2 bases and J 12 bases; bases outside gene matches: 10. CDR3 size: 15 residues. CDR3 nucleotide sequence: TGTGCCAGCAGCTTCGCCGGACAGGGGGCGTCGGACCAGCATTTT. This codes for CASSFAGQGASDQHF.

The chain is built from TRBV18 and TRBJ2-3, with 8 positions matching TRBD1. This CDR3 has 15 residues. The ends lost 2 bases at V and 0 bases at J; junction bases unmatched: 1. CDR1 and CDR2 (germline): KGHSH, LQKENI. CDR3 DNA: TGTGCCAGCTCACCAAGGGACAGGAGCACAGATACGCAGTATTTT. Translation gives CASSPRDRSTDTQYF.

For the CDR3, the DNA is TGTGCCAGCAGGAGAGGGGGGGGAGAGACCCAGTACTTC. Translating gives CASRRGGGETQYF. The chain is built from TRBV13 and TRBJ2-5; perhaps TRBD2 as D (7 bases). The CDR3 runs to 13 residues. Germline V gene lookup returns CDR1 PRHDT and CDR2 FYEKMQ (reference sequence). The ends were cut back, 6 bases at V and 4 bases at J, with 12 bases in the middle.

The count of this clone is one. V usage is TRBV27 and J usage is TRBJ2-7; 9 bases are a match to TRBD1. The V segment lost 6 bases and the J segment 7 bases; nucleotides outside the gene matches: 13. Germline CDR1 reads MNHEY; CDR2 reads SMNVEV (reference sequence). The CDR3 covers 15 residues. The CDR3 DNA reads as TGTGCCAGCAGCAAAATACTGGACAGGGGTGAAGAGCAGTACTTC. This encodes CASSKILDRGEEQYF.

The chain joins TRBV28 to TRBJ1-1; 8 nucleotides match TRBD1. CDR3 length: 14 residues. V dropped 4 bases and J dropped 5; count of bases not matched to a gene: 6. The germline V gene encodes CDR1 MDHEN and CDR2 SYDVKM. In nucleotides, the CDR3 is TGTGCCAGCAGTTGGACAGGGAGGGGGACTGAAGCTTTCTTT. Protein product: CASSWTGRGTEAFF.

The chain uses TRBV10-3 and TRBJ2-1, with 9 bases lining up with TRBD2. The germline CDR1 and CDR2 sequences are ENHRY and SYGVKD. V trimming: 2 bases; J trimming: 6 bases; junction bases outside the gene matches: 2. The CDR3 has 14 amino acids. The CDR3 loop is CAISEGREGNEQFF. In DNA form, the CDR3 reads TGTGCCATCAGTGAGGGGCGGGAGGGCAATGAGCAGTTCTTC.